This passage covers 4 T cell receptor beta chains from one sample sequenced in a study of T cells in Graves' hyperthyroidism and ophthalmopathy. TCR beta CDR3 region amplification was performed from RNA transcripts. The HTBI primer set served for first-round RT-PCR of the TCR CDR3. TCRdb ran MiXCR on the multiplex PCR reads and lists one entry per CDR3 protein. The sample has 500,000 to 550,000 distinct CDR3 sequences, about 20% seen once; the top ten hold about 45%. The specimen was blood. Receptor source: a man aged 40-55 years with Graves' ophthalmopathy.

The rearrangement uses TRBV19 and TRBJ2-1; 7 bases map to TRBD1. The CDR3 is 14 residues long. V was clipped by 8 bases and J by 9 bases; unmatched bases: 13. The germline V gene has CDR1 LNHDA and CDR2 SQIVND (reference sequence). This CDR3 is CASSTNDRASEQFF. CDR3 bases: TGTGCCAGTTCCACCAATGACAGGGCGAGTGAGCAGTTCTTC.

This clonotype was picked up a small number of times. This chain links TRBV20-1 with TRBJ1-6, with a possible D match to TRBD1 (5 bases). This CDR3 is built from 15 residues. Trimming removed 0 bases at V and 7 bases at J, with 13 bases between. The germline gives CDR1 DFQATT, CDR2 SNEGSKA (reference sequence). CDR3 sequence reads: CSARDIQGTNSPLHF. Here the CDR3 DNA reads TGCAGTGCTAGAGATATTCAGGGTACGAATTCACCCCTCCACTTT.

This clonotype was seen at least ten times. Here the CDR3 DNA reads TGTGCCAGCAGCACGGGGGCCACAGATACGCAGTATTTT. It translates to CASSTGATDTQYF. This rearrangement joins TRBV7-3 to TRBJ2-3; D is perhaps TRBD1 or TRBD2 (6 bases each). The CDR3 covers 13 residues. The ends were cut back, 5 bases at V and 2 bases at J, with 8 bases in the middle. Germline CDR1 and CDR2: SGHTA and FQGTGA.

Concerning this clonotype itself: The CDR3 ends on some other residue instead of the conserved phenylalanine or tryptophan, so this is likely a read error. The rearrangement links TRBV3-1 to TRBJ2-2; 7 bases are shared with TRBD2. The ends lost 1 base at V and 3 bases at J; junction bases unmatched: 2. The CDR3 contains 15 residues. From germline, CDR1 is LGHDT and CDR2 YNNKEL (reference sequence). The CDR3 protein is CASSQASGDTGELFL. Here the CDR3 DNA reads TGTGCCAGCAGCCAAGCTAGCGGCGACACCGGGGAGCTGTTTTTA.